This record covers a single T cell receptor beta chain. As yet, its antigen is unknown. CDR1 and CDR2 from the germline V gene are SGHDT and YYEEEE. The CDR3 loop spans 13 amino acids. Between the trimmed V and J ends, which lost 4 bases and 8 bases, there was a span of 14 bases. Profiled with immunoSEQ multiplex PCR; TCRdb holds only in-frame clones, not every one. The sample has roughly 200,000 clones; approximately 89% are singletons. These data originate in a study of T cell responses to AZD1222 COVID-19 vaccine. Study-wide results and limits: Only a handful of AZD1222 recipients tested seropositive at baseline. Spike-wide vaccine-associated CD4 TCRs dominated at 160-218 and 743-854.

The rearrangement uses TRBV5-6 and TRBJ2-3, with a tentative D call TRBD2 (6 bases). This TCR was recovered from an adult who received the AZD1222 COVID-19 vaccine. The sequences come from peripheral blood, collected 28 days after the second AZD1222 dose. CDR3 loop: CASSGPSVGTQYF. CDR3 nucleotides: TGTGCCAGCAGCGGACCTAGCGTCGGTACGCAGTATTTT.